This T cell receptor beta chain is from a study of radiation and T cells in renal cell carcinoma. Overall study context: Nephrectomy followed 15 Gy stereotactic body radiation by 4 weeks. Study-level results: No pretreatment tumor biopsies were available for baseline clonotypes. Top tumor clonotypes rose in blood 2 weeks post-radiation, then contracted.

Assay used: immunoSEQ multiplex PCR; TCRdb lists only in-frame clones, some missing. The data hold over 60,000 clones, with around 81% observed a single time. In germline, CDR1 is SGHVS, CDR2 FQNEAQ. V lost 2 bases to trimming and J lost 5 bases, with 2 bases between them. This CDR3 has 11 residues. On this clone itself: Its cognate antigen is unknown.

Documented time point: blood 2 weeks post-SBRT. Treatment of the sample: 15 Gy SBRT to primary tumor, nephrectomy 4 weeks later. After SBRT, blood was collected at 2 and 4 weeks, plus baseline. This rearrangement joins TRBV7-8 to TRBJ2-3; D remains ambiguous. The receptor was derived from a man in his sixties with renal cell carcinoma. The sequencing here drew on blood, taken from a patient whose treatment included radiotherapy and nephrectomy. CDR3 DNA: TGTGCCAGCAGCTTACTAGATACGCAGTATTTT. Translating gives CASSLLDTQYF. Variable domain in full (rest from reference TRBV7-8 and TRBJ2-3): GAGVSQSPRYKVAKRGQDVALRCDPISGHVSLFWYQQALGQGPEFLTYFQNEAQLDKSGLPSDRFFAERPEGSVSTLKIQRTQQEDSAVYLCASSLLDTQYFGPGTRLTVL.